The rows below give T cell receptor beta chains drawn from one sample of a study of T cell responses to AZD1222 COVID-19 vaccine. TCRdb keeps only in-frame clones here, not all; method: immunoSEQ multiplex PCR. This repertoire shows 130,000 or so clones, roughly 85% found once; its top ten account for 9.4%. The sample in question was peripheral blood, obtained on day 0 of AZD1222 vaccination. These receptors came from an adult in good health. CDR3s include the opening cysteine and the closing phenylalanine or tryptophan. A D gene is named only where the DNA matches it firmly. The size field is filled for only some rows; it gives once, few, many or a size class.

>TRBV7-3|NA|NA|TRBJ2-1
CASSSRLANAYNEQFF
TGTGCCAGCAGCTCCCGGCTGGCGAACGCCTACAATGAGCAGTTCTTC
>TRBV18|NA|NA|TRBJ1-3
CASSPFSPSADWGNTIYF
TGTGCCAGCTCACCCTTCTCGCCCAGTGCTGATTGGGGAAACACCATATATTTT
>TRBV7-6|once|NA|TRBJ2-6
CASSVSSGANVLTF
TGTGCCAGCAGCGTAAGTTCTGGGGCCAACGTCCTGACTTTC
>TRBV2|NA|NA|TRBJ2-3
CASSEVDTSTDTQYF
TGTGCCAGCAGTGAAGTGGATACTAGCACAGATACGCAGTATTTT
>TRBV21-1|NA|NA|TRBJ1-1
CASRLQTPDTEAFF
TGTGCCAGCCGCTTACAGACTCCCGACACTGAAGCTTTCTTT
>TRBV28|NA|NA|TRBJ1-2
CASSFRIGKGLGYTF
TGTGCCAGCAGTTTTCGGATCGGAAAGGGGTTAGGCTACACCTTC
>TRBV12-3/TRBV12-4|NA|NA|TRBJ2-5
CASSFRGGETQYF
TGTGCCAGCAGTTTCAGGGGGGGAGAGACCCAGTACTTC
>TRBV19|NA|TRBD2|TRBJ2-7
CASSPALAGPTYEQYF
TGTGCCAGTAGTCCGGCCCTAGCGGGGCCTACCTACGAGCAGTACTTC
>TRBV6-1|NA|NA|TRBJ1-2
CASSPGSNYGYTF
TGTGCCAGCAGCCCCGGCAGTAACTATGGCTACACCTTC
>TRBV19|NA|TRBD1|TRBJ1-2
CASSMRDRFLSGYTF
TGTGCCAGTAGTATGCGGGACAGATTTCTATCTGGCTACACCTTC
>TRBV2|NA|NA|TRBJ2-2
CASGLETGELFF
TGTGCCAGTGGGCTTGAGACCGGGGAGCTGTTTTTT
>TRBV6-4|NA|NA|TRBJ1-2
CASSDSTNYGYTF
TGTGCCAGCAGTGACTCGACTAACTATGGCTACACCTTC
>TRBV5-1|NA|TRBD2|TRBJ2-7
CASSPLAGALYEQYF
TGCGCCAGCAGCCCCCTAGCGGGAGCCCTCTACGAGCAGTACTTC
>TRBV6-2/TRBV6-3|NA|TRBD2|TRBJ2-7
CASSVGLVSYEQYF
TGTGCCAGCAGTGTGGGACTAGTTTCCTACGAGCAGTACTTC
>TRBV7-9|NA|TRBD1|TRBJ2-1
CASSLQGAGVEQFF
TGTGCCAGCAGCCTCCAGGGGGCAGGGGTTGAGCAGTTCTTC
>TRBV5-4|NA|NA|TRBJ1-3
CASSLEPSSSGNTIYF
TGTGCCAGCAGCTTGGAGCCGTCGAGCTCTGGAAACACCATATATTTT
>TRBV5-1|NA|TRBD2|TRBJ2-3
CASSSPLTSGDTQYF
TGCGCCAGCAGCTCCCCTTTGACTAGCGGGGATACGCAGTATTTT
>TRBV28|NA|NA|TRBJ2-7
CASSFVPSGIYEQYF
TGTGCCAGCAGTTTTGTACCTAGTGGTATCTACGAGCAGTACTTC
>TRBV29-1|NA|NA|TRBJ2-7
CSVGTSVPREQYF
TGCAGCGTTGGGACCTCGGTGCCTCGGGAGCAGTACTTC
>TRBV11-2|few|NA|TRBJ2-6
CASSHWIGGVSGANVLTF
TGTGCCAGCAGCCATTGGATAGGCGGGGTCTCTGGGGCCAACGTCCTGACTTTC
>TRBV7-2|once|NA|TRBJ2-7
CASSRDSTSYEQYF
TGTGCCAGCAGTCGGGACTCGACTTCCTACGAGCAGTACTTC
>TRBV12-3/TRBV12-4|once|NA|TRBJ1-6
CASRGIYHSPLHF
TGTGCCAGCAGGGGTATATATCATTCACCCCTCCACTTT
>TRBV3-1/TRBV3-2|NA|NA|TRBJ1-1
CASSQQKSNTEAFF
TGTGCCAGCAGCCAACAGAAGTCGAACACTGAAGCTTTCTTT
>TRBV27|NA|NA|TRBJ1-1
CASSPTEGSGEAFF
TGTGCCAGCAGTCCGACCGAGGGGTCTGGTGAAGCTTTCTTT
>TRBV27|NA|TRBD1|TRBJ2-7
CASRSGQGRTYEQYF
TGTGCCAGCAGGTCTGGACAGGGGCGAACCTACGAGCAGTACTTC
>TRBV7-9|once|TRBD1|TRBJ1-2
CASSLGGQLNHYGYTF
TGTGCCAGCAGCTTAGGGGGACAGCTTAACCACTATGGCTACACCTTC
>TRBV28|once|TRBD2|TRBJ2-1
CASSGRLAGGYNEQFF
TGTGCCAGCAGTGGTAGGCTAGCGGGAGGGTACAATGAGCAGTTCTTC
>TRBV5-4|NA|NA|TRBJ2-5
CASSLGLGKTQYF
TGTGCCAGCAGCTTGGGACTCGGGAAGACCCAGTACTTC
>TRBV5-1|NA|TRBD1|TRBJ1-6
CASSLTGWRNSPLHF
TGCGCCAGCAGCCTGACAGGGTGGCGTAATTCACCCCTCCACTTT
>TRBV7-9|NA|NA|TRBJ1-1
CASSLRDSPGTEAFF
TGTGCCAGCAGCCTACGGGACTCTCCGGGCACTGAAGCTTTCTTT
>TRBV28|NA|TRBD1|TRBJ2-3
CASSPPLDRGGTDTQYF
TGTGCCAGCAGTCCGCCCTTGGACAGGGGAGGCACAGATACGCAGTATTTT
>TRBV6-4|NA|TRBD2|TRBJ2-1
CASSDSASGGEQFF
TGTGCCAGCAGTGACTCAGCTAGCGGGGGTGAGCAGTTCTTC
>TRBV4-2|NA|TRBD2|TRBJ2-2
CASGLGRTSNTGELFF
TGTGCCAGCGGACTCGGGAGGACAAGCAACACCGGGGAGCTGTTTTTT
>TRBV6-5|NA|TRBD2|TRBJ2-7
CASSSTSGYSYEQYF
TGTGCCAGCAGTTCCACTAGCGGGTACTCCTACGAGCAGTACTTC
>TRBV7-3|NA|TRBD2|TRBJ2-3
CASSPGLAEGDTQYF
TGTGCCAGCAGTCCGGGACTAGCAGAGGGAGATACGCAGTATTTT
>TRBV11-3|once|NA|TRBJ1-5
CASSLQGGNQPQHF
TGTGCCAGCAGCTTACAGGGTGGCAATCAGCCCCAGCATTTT
>TRBV4-2|NA|TRBD1|TRBJ1-1
CASSPGQGDWTVGENTEAFF
TGTGCCAGCAGCCCCGGGCAGGGGGACTGGACGGTGGGGGAGAACACTGAAGCTTTCTTT
>TRBV7-3|NA|NA|TRBJ2-7
CASSTNPGSSYEQYF
TGTGCCAGCAGCACCAACCCCGGGAGCTCCTACGAGCAGTACTTC